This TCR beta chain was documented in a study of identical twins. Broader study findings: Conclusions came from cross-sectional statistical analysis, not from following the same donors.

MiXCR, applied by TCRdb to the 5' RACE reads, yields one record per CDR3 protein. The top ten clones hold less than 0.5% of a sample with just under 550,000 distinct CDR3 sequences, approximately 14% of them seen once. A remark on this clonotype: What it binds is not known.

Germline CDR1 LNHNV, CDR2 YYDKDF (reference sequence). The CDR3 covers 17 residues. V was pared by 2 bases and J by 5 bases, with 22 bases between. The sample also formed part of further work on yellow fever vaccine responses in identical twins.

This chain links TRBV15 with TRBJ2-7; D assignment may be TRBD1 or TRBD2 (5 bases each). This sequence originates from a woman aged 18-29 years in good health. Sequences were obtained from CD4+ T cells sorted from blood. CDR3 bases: TGTGCCACCAGCAGATCACGGACGGGACGAGTTTTTGACGAGCAGTACTTC. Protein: CATSRSRTGRVFDEQYF.